These 24 T cell receptor beta chains were all obtained from the same sample, sequenced in a study of cytomegalovirus exposure and HLA in healthy donors. The study ran its PCR with 60 Vbeta and 13 Jbeta primers. This table comes from immunoSEQ multiplex PCR, and its TCRdb copy is limited to in-frame clones, with some not included. The sample contains 150,000 to 200,000 clones, 81% of which appear only once. The sample was PBMCs. These receptors all stem from a woman between 18 and 30 years old in good health and CMV-seropositive.

This chain joins TRBV6-1 and TRBJ1-4; 12 bases match TRBD1. Unmatched junction bases numbered 2, after V lost 7 bases and J lost 5 bases. The CDR3 length is 14 residues. CDR1 is MNHNS and CDR2 is SASEGT in the germline V gene. CDR3 DNA: TGTGCCAGCACTGGGACAGGGGGCAATGAAAAACTGTTTTTT. Encoded protein: CASTGTGGNEKLFF.

Only a few counts were recorded for this clone. V is TRBV11-3 and J is TRBJ1-1; 7 nucleotides line up with TRBD1. Looked up from germline, CDR1 is SGHNT and CDR2 is YENEEA. The CDR3 is 13 residues long. J lost 3 bases, V lost 5 bases, and 3 bases had no gene match. The CDR3 is CASSPGQHTEAFF. The CDR3, as DNA: TGTGCCAGCAGCCCGGGACAGCACACTGAAGCTTTCTTT.

The chain has TRBV4-1 and TRBJ2-5, with D possibly being TRBD2 (7 bases). Trimming cost V 0 bases and J 10 bases, with 21 bases left between them. The CDR3 extends over 16 amino acids. From germline, CDR1 is MGHRA and CDR2 YSYEKL. The CDR3 DNA sequence: TGCGCCAGCAGCCAAGATCCGGCGGGGGCACTAAGTTACCAGTACTTC. This encodes CASSQDPAGALSYQYF.

This clone has a single count. The J gene is TRBJ2-2, the V gene TRBV30, with D possibly TRBD1 on 6 matching bases. Deletions cut 0 bases from V and 3 bases from J, with 8 bases between. Per germline, CDR1 GTSNPN and CDR2 SVGIG (reference sequence). CDR3 length: 14 amino acids. CDR3 sequence: CAWSVGGYTGELFF. For the CDR3, the DNA is TGTGCCTGGAGTGTAGGGGGATACACCGGGGAGCTGTTTTTT.

The chain carries TRBV6-5 and TRBJ2-2; no reliable D call. CDR1 is MNHEY, CDR2 SVGAGI, per germline. This CDR3 has 13 amino acids. V was clipped by 6 bases and J by 4 bases, with 9 bases between them. The CDR3 region has the DNA TGTGCCAGCAGCCCCCCGGGCACCGGGGAGCTGTTTTTT. Its translation is CASSPPGTGELFF.

V and J are TRBV11-3 and TRBJ2-5; TRBD2 matches at 9 bases. This CDR3 region has 14 residues. Unmatched junction bases numbered 3, after V lost 3 bases and J lost 4 bases. The germline gives CDR1 SGHNT, CDR2 YENEEA. CDR3 sequence: CASSFFSGGETQYF. The DNA of the CDR3 is TGTGCCAGCAGCTTCTTTAGCGGGGGAGAGACCCAGTACTTC.

CDR3 sequence: CASTGESGAPQYF. CDR3 coding DNA: TGTGCCAGCACTGGGGAGAGCGGGGCGCCCCAGTACTTC. The rearrangement uses TRBV5-6 and TRBJ2-5; 7 bases are shared with TRBD2. The CDR3 runs 13 residues. Germline V gene sequence: CDR1 SGHDT, CDR2 YYEEEE. V was pared by 6 bases and J by 9 bases, with 11 bases of the junction left unmatched.

The gene calls are TRBV7-2 and TRBJ2-5; 8 bases map to TRBD2. Germline CDR1 SGHTA, CDR2 FQGNSA. V was pared by 7 bases and J by 2 bases, with 12 bases of the junction left unmatched. This CDR3 contains 16 residues. The CDR3 DNA is TGTGCCAGCACCCTAGAGGGCGGGGGGTTACAAGAGACCCAGTACTTC. Translated, it gives CASTLEGGGLQETQYF.

The gene calls are TRBV6-5 and TRBJ1-2; maybe TRBD1 (6 bases). This CDR3 has 14 residues. The V end was cut by 5 bases, the J end by 3 bases, with 13 bases between. Germline V lookup: CDR1 MNHEY, CDR2 SVGAGI. The CDR3 DNA sequence: TGTGCCAGCAGTCGGACCGGGACATACTATGGCTACACCTTC. Protein: CASSRTGTYYGYTF.

This clone was counted between two and nine times. J is TRBJ1-4 and V is TRBV6-1; 10 bases are a match to TRBD1. Losses at the gene ends were 8 bases for V and 7 bases for J; bases not matched to a gene: 4. Germline V gene lookup returns CDR1 MNHNS and CDR2 SASEGT. This CDR3 is built from 13 residues. The CDR3 DNA reads as TGTGCCAGCGGGGACAGGGGAGTTGAAAAACTGTTTTTT. Encoded protein: CASGDRGVEKLFF.

The chain links TRBV30 to TRBJ1-4; D perhaps matches TRBD1 (6 bases). The CDR3 spans 12 residues. Germline CDR1 and CDR2: GTSNPN and SVGIG (reference sequence). V was pared by 3 bases and J by 6 bases, with 8 bases between. CDR3 coding DNA: TGTGCCTGGAGGGGGGCTTATGAAAAACTGTTTTTT. Its translation: CAWRGAYEKLFF.

The chain carries TRBV5-4 and TRBJ2-2, with 11 bases that match TRBD2. The CDR3 runs to 16 residues. J was trimmed by 6 bases and V by 1 base; bases with no gene match: 5. CDR1 and CDR2 (germline): SGHNT, YYREEE (reference sequence). In nucleotides, the CDR3 is TGTGCCAGCAGCTTGATGGGACTAGCGGTGTCCGGGGAGCTGTTTTTT. It is translated as CASSLMGLAVSGELFF. Full variable domain (missing parts from reference TRBV5-4 and TRBJ2-2): ETGVTQSPTHLIKTRGQQVTLRCSSQSGHNTVSWYQQALGQGPQFIFQYYREEENGRGNFPPRFSGLQFPNYSSELNVNALELDDSALYLCASSLMGLAVSGELFFGEGSRLTVL.

V usage is TRBV19 and J usage is TRBJ1-1; D unresolved. Germline CDR1 is LNHDA and CDR2 is SQIVND (reference sequence). Trimming pared 5 bases from V and 1 base from J, leaving 14 bases between. The CDR3 consists of 15 residues. The CDR3 DNA follows: TGTGCCAGTAGTTCTCATTCCGGGGAGAACACTGAAGCTTTCTTT. Translation: CASSSHSGENTEAFF.

The J gene is TRBJ2-7, the V gene TRBV4-1; the match to TRBD2 covers 7 bases. V gave up 3 bases and J gave up 1 base; unmatched junction bases: 3. Per the germline V gene, CDR1 is MGHRA and CDR2 is YSYEKL. CDR3 length: 14 residues. Here the CDR3 reads CASSQGGESYEQYF. The CDR3 bases are TGCGCCAGCAGCCAGGGGGGGGAGTCCTACGAGCAGTACTTC.

The chain recombines TRBV9 with TRBJ2-1; 8 nucleotides align to TRBD2. CDR3 length equals 15 residues. CDR1 is SGDLS and CDR2 is YYNGEE in the germline V gene. Trimming cost V 3 bases and J 8 bases; bases outside gene matches: 10. CDR3 in amino acids: CASSARGGPADEQFF. CDR3 DNA sequence: TGTGCCAGCAGCGCCCGGGGGGGCCCTGCCGATGAGCAGTTCTTC.

The chain recombines TRBV6-5 with TRBJ1-1; D remains ambiguous. The V and J ends lost 9 bases and 3 bases respectively, with 11 bases between them. The CDR3 has 12 amino acids. The germline gives CDR1 MNHEY, CDR2 SVGAGI. The DNA of the CDR3 is TGTGCCAGTAGCCGGCGGGACACTGAAGCTTTCTTT. It codes for CASSRRDTEAFF.

On this clone itself: One end of the junction is discordant with germline, which a read error may explain. The chain couples TRBV4-3 to TRBJ2-3; D may be TRBD2 (6 bases). CDR1 and CDR2 from the germline V gene are LGHNA and YSLEER. The CDR3 consists of 14 residues. CDR3 loop: CASGQGGGTDTQYF. CDR3 coding DNA: TGCGCCAGCGGCCAGGGCGGGGGCACAGATACGCAGTATTTT.

This clone was picked up a small number of times. Other nucleotide sequences in the sample specify the same CDR3. The rearrangement links TRBV4-3 to TRBJ2-3; 14 bases are shared with TRBD2. Losses at the gene ends were 0 bases for V and 6 bases for J; bases not matched to a gene: 2. The germline V gene has CDR1 LGHNA and CDR2 YSLEER. The CDR3 sequence is 16 residues long. CDR3 amino acids: CASSQETSGGADTQYF. The CDR3 DNA is TGCGCCAGCAGCCAAGAGACTAGCGGGGGGGCGGATACGCAGTATTTT.

This clone occurred a few times. The chain has TRBV28 and TRBJ2-7, with 10 bases aligning to TRBD1. CDR1 is MDHEN, CDR2 SYDVKM, per germline. V shed 4 bases and J 6 bases; nucleotides not matched to a gene: 6. The CDR3 is 14 amino acids. The CDR3: CASSSGTGEREQYF. The CDR3 DNA reads as TGTGCCAGCAGTTCAGGGACAGGGGAGCGCGAGCAGTACTTC.

The chain is built from TRBV2 and TRBJ2-5; 7 bases are shared with TRBD1. CDR1 SNHLY and CDR2 FYNNEI come from the germline V gene. There are 13 residues in the CDR3. Germline trimming cut 11 bases from V and 1 base from J; bases unmatched to any gene: 7. The CDR3 DNA is TGTGCCGGCCAGGGGGTCCTCCAAGAGACCCAGTACTTC. Its translation is CAGQGVLQETQYF.

This clone was seen a few times. V gene TRBV19 combines with J gene TRBJ2-7; D remains ambiguous. Germline CDR1 and CDR2: LNHDA and SQIVND (reference sequence). This CDR3 region has 13 residues. Trimming removed 5 bases from V and 3 bases from J, with 11 bases in between. The CDR3 protein is CASSGTVSYEQYF. CDR3 nucleotide sequence: TGTGCCAGTAGTGGAACAGTAAGCTACGAGCAGTACTTC.

The V call is TRBV2, the J call TRBJ1-2; D remains unclear. V was pared by 9 bases and J by 0 bases, with 11 bases between. Germline V lookup: CDR1 SNHLY, CDR2 FYNNEI. The CDR3 loop spans 13 amino acids. CDR3 sequence: CASGSAANYGYTF. DNA for the CDR3: TGTGCCAGTGGCTCGGCGGCTAACTATGGCTACACCTTC.

The rearrangement uses TRBV20-1 and TRBJ2-1, with TRBD1 identical over 7 bases. CDR3 length equals 11 residues. Losses at the gene ends were 6 bases for V and 12 bases for J; bases not matched to a gene: 8. CDR1 and CDR2 from the germline V gene are DFQATT and SNEGSKA (reference sequence). CDR3 nucleotides: TGCAGTGCCCGCCTCGGGACAGCGCAGTTCTTC. It encodes CSARLGTAQFF.

This sequence joins TRBV11-3 and TRBJ1-2; a possible D gene is TRBD1 (6 bases). The CDR3 length is 15 residues. From germline, CDR1 is SGHNT and CDR2 YENEEA. V shed 5 bases and J shed 8 bases, with 21 bases lying between them. The CDR3 nucleotides are TGTGCCAGCAGCCCAACAGGGCCCACACCGGGGGGCTACACCTTC. It yields the protein CASSPTGPTPGGYTF.